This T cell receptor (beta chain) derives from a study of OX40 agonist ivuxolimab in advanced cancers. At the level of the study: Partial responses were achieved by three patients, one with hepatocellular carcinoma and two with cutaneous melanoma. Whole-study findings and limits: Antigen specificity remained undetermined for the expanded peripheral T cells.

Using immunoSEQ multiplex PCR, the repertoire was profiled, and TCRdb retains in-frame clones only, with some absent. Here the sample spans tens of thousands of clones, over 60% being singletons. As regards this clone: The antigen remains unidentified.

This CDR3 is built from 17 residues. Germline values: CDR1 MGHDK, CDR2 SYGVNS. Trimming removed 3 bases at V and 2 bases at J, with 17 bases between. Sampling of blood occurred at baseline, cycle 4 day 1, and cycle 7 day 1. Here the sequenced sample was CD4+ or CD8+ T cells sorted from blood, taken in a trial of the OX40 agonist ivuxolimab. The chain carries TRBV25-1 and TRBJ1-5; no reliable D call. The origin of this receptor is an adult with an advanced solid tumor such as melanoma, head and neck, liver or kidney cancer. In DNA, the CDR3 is TGTGCCAGCAGTGAGGGCATGGGGAGTCAGTGCAATCAGCCCCAGCATTTT. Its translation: CASSEGMGSQCNQPQHF.